This T cell receptor beta chain was sequenced during a study of beta chain features in type 1 diabetes. Across the study: The examined sorted cells totaled under 120 million across samples.

Study-level findings and limits: Fewer insertions but more deletions were seen at VDJ junctions in type 1 diabetes patients. For Type 1 diabetes patients, all four CD4+ subsets carried TCRB CDR3s that were moderately but significantly shorter.

A single heparinised blood sample, averaging about 120 mL, was obtained per donor. CD4+ naive, central memory, regulatory and stem cell-like memory subsets were isolated by sorting on CD45RO/CCR7/CD25/CD127/CD95/CD27. This clone was detected a few times. What it binds is not known. The whole isolated RNA underwent reverse transcription, so sequencing captured expressed TCRB transcripts. The method was immunoSEQ multiplex PCR; TCRdb's version includes in-frame clones alone and lacks a portion of them. Among about 650,000 clones listed, around an eighth were seen once. The CDR3 consists of 13 residues. The germline CDR1 and CDR2 sequences are SQVTM and ANQGSEA. V gave up 5 bases and J gave up 0 bases; unmatched junction bases: 2.

The clonotype originates from a man aged 25-45 years with type 1 diabetes. The sample taken for sequencing was naive CD4+ T cells from blood. This chain connects TRBV29-1 to TRBJ1-1, with TRBD1 matching 8 bases. CDR3 in amino acids: CSVSGGMNTEAFF. CDR3 nucleotides: TGCAGCGTTTCAGGGGGCATGAACACTGAAGCTTTCTTT.